Each of the 14 T cell receptor beta chains below was sequenced from the same sample in a study of blood T cell repertoires in COVID-19. This table comes from immunoSEQ multiplex PCR, and its TCRdb copy is limited to in-frame clones, with some not included. The sample lists about 130,000 clones, 65% to 90% occurring once. The sequenced material came from PBMCs or T cells enriched from blood (not recorded which). These receptors originate from a woman aged 50 to 65 who had recovered from COVID-19.

The V gene is TRBV7-6, the J gene TRBJ2-7; 10 bases fit TRBD2. The germline V gene has CDR1 SGHVS and CDR2 FNYEAQ. The CDR3 runs 15 residues. Trimming cost V 1 base and J 3 bases; bases outside gene matches: 3. The CDR3 DNA is TGTGCCAGCAGCTTAGATGCTAGCGGGGGCTACGAGCAGTACTTC. Its translation is CASSLDASGGYEQYF.

In this sample, this clone turned up once. This chain connects TRBV19 to TRBJ1-2; D call uncertain. V was cut by 0 bases and J by 4 bases, with 12 bases left in between. The germline V gene encodes CDR1 LNHDA and CDR2 SQIVND (reference sequence). The CDR3 totals 15 residues. CDR3 nucleotides: TGTGCCAGTAGTATAGATAGAGCGGCGGTCTATGGCTACACCTTC. It specifies CASSIDRAAVYGYTF.

This clone was seen more than once but under ten times. The chain couples TRBV19 to TRBJ2-1; 7 positions match TRBD2. Germline V gives CDR1 LNHDA, CDR2 SQIVND (reference sequence). The CDR3 length is 14 residues. With 5 bases clipped from V and 3 bases from J, the junction kept 4 bases outside the gene matches. The CDR3 DNA is TGTGCCAGTAGTTCCAGGGAGGGCTACAATGAGCAGTTCTTC. Amino acid sequence: CASSSREGYNEQFF.

The V and J genes are TRBV13 and TRBJ1-2; 7 bases match TRBD1. The V and J ends lost 6 bases and 4 bases, in that order; junction bases with no gene match: 11. Germline loops: CDR1 PRHDT, CDR2 FYEKMQ (reference sequence). The CDR3 is 15 residues long. CDR3 in DNA: TGTGCCAGCAGAAATAACCGGGGACAGAGCTATGGCTACACCTTC. Translation gives CASRNNRGQSYGYTF.

This clone was detected once. The same CDR3 arises from other DNA sequences in this sample as well. The chain couples TRBV6-2 or TRBV6-3 to TRBJ1-1; D ambiguous. CDR1 MNHEY and CDR2 SVGEGT come from the germline V gene. V was trimmed by 2 bases and J by 2 bases, leaving 6 bases between them. This CDR3 spans 13 amino acids. The CDR3 DNA sequence: TGTGCCAGCAGTTACAACACCAACACTGAAGCTTTCTTT. Translation gives CASSYNTNTEAFF.

This chain connects TRBV9 to TRBJ1-1; 7 bases agree with TRBD1. The CDR3 consists of 13 residues. Germline-derived CDR1 and CDR2 are SGDLS and YYNGEE. V lost 4 bases and J lost 3; bases outside the gene matches: 3. The CDR3: CASSTTGDTEAFF. The CDR3 DNA reads TGTGCCAGCAGCACTACAGGGGACACTGAAGCTTTCTTT.

J is TRBJ2-1 and V is TRBV5-1, with 11 bases lining up with TRBD2. With V trimmed by 4 bases and J by 5 bases, 5 bases remained unmatched. Per the germline V gene, CDR1 is SGHRS and CDR2 is YFSETQ. This CDR3 spans 15 amino acids. CDR3: CASSPLAGGHNEQFF. CDR3 in DNA: TGCGCCAGCAGCCCTCTAGCGGGGGGCCACAATGAGCAGTTCTTC.

The genes are TRBV29-1 and TRBJ1-1; no firm D call. Germline V gene sequence: CDR1 SQVTM, CDR2 ANQGSEA. Trimming took off 4 bases at V and 1 base at J, with 13 bases between the two ends. The length of the CDR3 is 14 residues. The CDR3 region is CSVAESVQNTEAFF. The CDR3 nucleotides read TGCAGCGTTGCCGAGAGCGTCCAGAACACTGAAGCTTTCTTT.

This chain joins TRBV7-2 and TRBJ2-3; 7 bases match TRBD2. J gave up 1 base and V 6 bases, and 10 bases lay outside the gene matches. CDR3 size: 16 residues. Germline V CDR1 and CDR2: SGHTA, FQGNSA. The CDR3 reads CASSLIAGGRTDTQYF. Written as DNA, the CDR3 is TGTGCCAGCAGTCTGATAGCGGGTGGACGCACAGATACGCAGTATTTT.

This chain connects TRBV6-6 to TRBJ1-2; D might be TRBD1 (6 bases). The V and J ends lost 7 bases and 2 bases respectively, with 14 bases between them. The CDR3 extends over 14 amino acids. CDR1 is MNHNY and CDR2 is SVGAGI in the germline V gene (reference sequence). Here the CDR3 reads CASTPDGQNYGYTF. DNA of the CDR3: TGTGCCAGCACCCCGGACGGACAGAACTATGGCTACACCTTC.

V is TRBV18 and J is TRBJ1-1; TRBD1 aligns across 8 bases. The germline gives CDR1 KGHSH, CDR2 LQKENI. Unmatched junction bases numbered 7, after V lost 4 bases and J lost 3 bases. The CDR3 loop spans 15 amino acids. The chain's CDR3 is CASSLLGQGDTEAFF. The CDR3 bases are TGTGCCAGCTCACTGTTAGGACAGGGAGACACTGAAGCTTTCTTT.

The chain links TRBV30 to TRBJ1-1; no reliable D call. The V gene lost 0 bases and the J gene lost 4 bases, with 9 bases spanning the gap. CDR1 and CDR2 (germline): GTSNPN, SVGIG (reference sequence). The CDR3 is 13 residues long. The CDR3 DNA reads TGTGCCTGGAGTGTCGGAGGAGGCACTGAAGCTTTCTTT. Its protein is CAWSVGGGTEAFF.

The V call is TRBV16, the J call TRBJ1-1, with D possibly TRBD1 on 5 matching bases. This CDR3 contains 14 residues. Trimming cost V 4 bases and J 1 base, with 10 bases left between them. Germline CDR1 reads KGHSY; CDR2 reads FQNENV. CDR3 coding DNA: TGTGCCAGCAGCCTCAGACAGCAGAACACTGAAGCTTTCTTT. Translated, it gives CASSLRQQNTEAFF.

This clone was seen a few times. The rearrangement links TRBV14 to TRBJ2-7; a weak D match, TRBD1 (5 bases). CDR3 length equals 16 residues. Deletions cut 4 bases from V and 0 bases from J, with 16 bases between. Germline V lookup: CDR1 SGHDN, CDR2 FVKESK. The CDR3 DNA is TGTGCCAGCAGCCCCATTCTCGCAGGACACTCCTACGAGCAGTACTTC. Its protein is CASSPILAGHSYEQYF.